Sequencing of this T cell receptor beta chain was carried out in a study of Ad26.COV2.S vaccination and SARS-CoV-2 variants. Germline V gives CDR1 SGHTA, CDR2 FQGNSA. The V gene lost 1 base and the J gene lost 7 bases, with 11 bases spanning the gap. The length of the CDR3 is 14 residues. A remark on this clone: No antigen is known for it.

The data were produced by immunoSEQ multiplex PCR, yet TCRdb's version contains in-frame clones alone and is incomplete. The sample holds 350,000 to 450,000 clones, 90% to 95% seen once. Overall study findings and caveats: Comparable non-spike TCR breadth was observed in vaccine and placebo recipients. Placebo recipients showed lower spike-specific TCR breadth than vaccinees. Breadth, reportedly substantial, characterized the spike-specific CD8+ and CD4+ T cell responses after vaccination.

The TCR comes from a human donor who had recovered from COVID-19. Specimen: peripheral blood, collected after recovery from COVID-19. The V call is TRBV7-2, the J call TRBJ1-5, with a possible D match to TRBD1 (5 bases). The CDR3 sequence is CASSLDLGGQPQHF. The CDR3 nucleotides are TGTGCCAGCAGCTTAGATCTGGGGGGACAGCCCCAGCATTTT. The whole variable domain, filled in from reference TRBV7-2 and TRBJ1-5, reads GAGVSQSPSNKVTEKGKDVELRCDPISGHTALYWYRQSLGQGLEFLIYFQGNSAPDKSGLPSDRFSAERTGGSVSTLTIQRTQQEDSAVYLCASSLDLGGQPQHFGDGTRLSIL.